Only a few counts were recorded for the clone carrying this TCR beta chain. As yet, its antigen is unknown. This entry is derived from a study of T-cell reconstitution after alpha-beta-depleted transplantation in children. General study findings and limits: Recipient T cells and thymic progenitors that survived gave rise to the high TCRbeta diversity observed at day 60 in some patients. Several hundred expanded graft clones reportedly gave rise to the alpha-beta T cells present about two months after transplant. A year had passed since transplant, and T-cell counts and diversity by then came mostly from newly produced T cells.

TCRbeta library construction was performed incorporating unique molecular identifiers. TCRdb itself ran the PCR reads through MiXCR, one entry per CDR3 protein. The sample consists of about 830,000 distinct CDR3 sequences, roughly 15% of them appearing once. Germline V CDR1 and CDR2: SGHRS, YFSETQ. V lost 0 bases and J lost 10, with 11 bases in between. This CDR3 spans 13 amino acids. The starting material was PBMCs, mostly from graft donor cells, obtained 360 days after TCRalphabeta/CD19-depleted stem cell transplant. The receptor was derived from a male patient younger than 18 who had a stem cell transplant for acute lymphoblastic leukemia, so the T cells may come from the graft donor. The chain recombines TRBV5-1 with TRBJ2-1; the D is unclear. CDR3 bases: TGCGCCAGCAGCTTGGCGATATCGAAGGAGCAGTTCTTC. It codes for CASSLAISKEQFF. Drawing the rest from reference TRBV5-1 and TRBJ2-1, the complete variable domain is KAGVTQTPRYLIKTRGQQVTLSCSPISGHRSVSWYQQTPGQGLQFLFEYFSETQRNKGNFPGRFSGRQFSNSRSEMNVSTLELGDSALYLCASSLAISKEQFFGPGTRLTVL.